This T cell receptor (beta chain) was identified during a study of cytomegalovirus exposure and HLA in healthy donors. Comments on this clone: The antigen is not known.

PCR amplification relied on 60 Vbeta primers (plus 13 Jbeta primers). TCRdb keeps only in-frame clones here, not all; method: immunoSEQ multiplex PCR. The top ten clones hold 3.5% to 5.5% of a sample with around 160,000 clones, about two thirds of them seen once. Study results and caveats: Cytomegalovirus status, reportedly, was diagnosed with high specificity and sensitivity by the classifier. TCR beta sequences numbering around 15,000 were associated with HLA alleles at 0.05 false discovery rate in a later analysis. The authors listed 180 or so TCR beta chains as cytomegalovirus-associated.

The ends lost 5 bases at V and 8 bases at J; junction bases unmatched: 12. CDR3 size: 17 residues. The V gene's germline CDR1 is SEHNR and CDR2 FQNEAQ (reference sequence). At the time of sampling, donors were nominally healthy, though unrecorded immune exposures were likely. This receptor was obtained from a woman under 30 in good health and CMV-seropositive. V gene TRBV7-9 combines with J gene TRBJ2-1, with 13 bases lining up with TRBD2. The sequenced sample was PBMCs. CDR3 protein: CASSLKSGLAGAHEQFF. DNA for the CDR3: TGTGCCAGCAGCCTTAAATCAGGACTAGCGGGGGCGCATGAGCAGTTCTTC.